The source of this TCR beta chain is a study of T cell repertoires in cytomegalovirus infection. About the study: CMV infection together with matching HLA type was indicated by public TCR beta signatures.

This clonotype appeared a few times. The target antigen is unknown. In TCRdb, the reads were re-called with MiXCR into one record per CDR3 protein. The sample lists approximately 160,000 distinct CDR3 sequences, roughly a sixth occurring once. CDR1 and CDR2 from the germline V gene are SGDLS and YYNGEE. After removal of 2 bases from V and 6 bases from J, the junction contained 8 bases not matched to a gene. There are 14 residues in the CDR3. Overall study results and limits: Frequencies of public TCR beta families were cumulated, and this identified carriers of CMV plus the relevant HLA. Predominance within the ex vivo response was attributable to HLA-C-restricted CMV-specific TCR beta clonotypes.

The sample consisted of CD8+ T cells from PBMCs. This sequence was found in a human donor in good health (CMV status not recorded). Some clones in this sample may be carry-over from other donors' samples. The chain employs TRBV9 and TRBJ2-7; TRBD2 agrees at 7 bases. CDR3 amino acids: CASSVGTTATEQYF. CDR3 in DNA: TGTGCCAGCAGCGTCGGGACTACTGCCACCGAGCAGTACTTC.